The 32 T cell receptor beta chains below come from one sample, sequenced in a study of blood T cell repertoires in COVID-19 (dated by TCRdb to about 2020). The library was prepared using the immunoSEQ multiplex PCR assay. In TCRdb, the immuneACCESS table is reduced to in-frame sequences with V and J assigned. These tables do not hold every clone; where another copy was compared, an unresolved V gene accounts for under half, and the others remain unexplained. The sample profile shows about 180,000 clones; roughly three quarters of them were found once. The ten largest make up 14% of the sample. What was sequenced was PBMCs or T cells enriched from blood (not recorded which). Receptors were obtained from a man aged 55 to 69 who had been exposed to COVID-19.

The chain recombines TRBV19 with TRBJ1-3, with unresolved D. The germline V and J ends were trimmed by 2 bases and 2 bases, with 13 bases remaining between them. Germline CDR1 and CDR2: LNHDA and SQIVND (reference sequence). This CDR3 is built from 16 residues. The CDR3 nucleotides are TGTGCCAGTAGTATACGCCAAGGAAGCGCTGGAAACACCATATATTTT. Translated: CASSIRQGSAGNTIYF.

V gene TRBV30 combines with J gene TRBJ2-7, with 11 bases aligning to TRBD2. Per the germline V gene, CDR1 is GTSNPN and CDR2 is SVGIG (reference sequence). The CDR3 totals 15 residues. V lost 7 bases and J lost 5; bases outside the gene matches: 13. The DNA of the CDR3 is TGTGCCTCGAAAAGAATAGCGGGAGGGCCCCACGAGCAGTACTTC. It yields the protein CASKRIAGGPHEQYF.

This clone occurred a few times. This rearrangement joins TRBV5-1 to TRBJ1-3; TRBD1 might be the D (6 bases). The length of the CDR3 is 14 residues. The V end was cut by 3 bases, the J end by 1 base, with 8 bases between. Germline V lookup: CDR1 SGHRS, CDR2 YFSETQ. The DNA for the CDR3 is TGCGCCAGCAGCTCAACAGGGTCTGGAAACACCATATATTTT. Residues: CASSSTGSGNTIYF.

This clone was counted only a few times. V gene TRBV5-6 combines with J gene TRBJ2-1, with 12 positions matching TRBD2. CDR1 and CDR2 from the germline V gene are SGHDT and YYEEEE. CDR3 length: 15 amino acids. V lost 1 base and J lost 6; bases outside the gene matches: 2. CDR3 residues: CASSLTSGRSNEQFF. The CDR3 coding sequence is TGTGCCAGCAGCTTGACTAGCGGGAGGTCCAATGAGCAGTTCTTC.

This chain links TRBV9 with TRBJ2-5; D perhaps matches TRBD2 (5 bases). Germline V gene data show CDR1 as SGDLS and CDR2 as YYNGEE. The V and J ends lost 0 bases and 1 base respectively, with 10 bases between them. The CDR3 spans 15 residues. The CDR3 is CASSVDEGVQETQYF. The CDR3 region has the DNA TGTGCCAGCAGCGTAGACGAGGGAGTCCAAGAGACCCAGTACTTC.

The rearrangement joins TRBV4-1 to TRBJ2-3, with D possibly TRBD2 on 5 matching bases. Trimming cost V 2 bases and J 3 bases, with 15 bases left between them. Germline CDR1 reads MGHRA; CDR2 reads YSYEKL. The CDR3 has 16 residues. The CDR3 nucleotides are TGCGCCAGCAGCCAAACCCCGGGGAGAGGGACAGATACGCAGTATTTT. Amino acid sequence: CASSQTPGRGTDTQYF.

The V call is TRBV12-3 or TRBV12-4, the J call TRBJ2-7; 7 positions match TRBD2. Trimming took 5 bases from V and 4 from J; bases not matched to a gene: 5. This CDR3 spans 13 amino acids. The CDR3 bases are TGTGCCAGCAGTGGGGGGGTCGGATACGAGCAGTACTTC. It yields the protein CASSGGVGYEQYF.

The V and J genes are TRBV11-3 and TRBJ2-5; 8 bases are a match to TRBD1. The V gene's germline CDR1 is SGHNT and CDR2 YENEEA. Trimming cost V 6 bases and J 2 bases; bases outside gene matches: 8. The CDR3 contains 15 residues. The CDR3 region is CASSGGQEKQETQYF. In DNA form, the CDR3 reads TGTGCCAGCAGTGGGGGACAGGAAAAACAAGAGACCCAGTACTTC.

The J gene is TRBJ1-2, the V gene TRBV19; TRBD1 matches at 7 bases. CDR1 and CDR2 (germline): LNHDA, SQIVND (reference sequence). Trimming removed 5 bases from V and 4 bases from J; junction bases left unmatched: 10. This CDR3 contains 15 residues. The CDR3: CASSPGDRAGYGYTF. CDR3 in DNA: TGTGCCAGTAGTCCGGGAGACAGGGCGGGCTATGGCTACACCTTC.

This chain links TRBV5-4 with TRBJ2-1; the D gene is possibly TRBD1 (6 bases). With 1 base removed from V and 7 bases from J, the gap between germline ends came to 9 bases. This CDR3 spans 13 amino acids. Germline CDR1 is SGHNT and CDR2 is YYREEE (reference sequence). The CDR3 sequence is CASSLTGTNEQFF. CDR3 sequence (DNA): TGTGCCAGCAGCTTGACGGGGACAAATGAGCAGTTCTTC.

The V gene is TRBV19, the J gene TRBJ2-7; D unresolved. The ends were cut back, 0 bases at V and 2 bases at J, with 8 bases in the middle. The CDR3 totals 14 residues. Germline CDR1 LNHDA, CDR2 SQIVND (reference sequence). The CDR3 coding sequence is TGTGCCAGTAGTATAGACGTACAGACCTACGAGCAGTACTTC. Translation gives CASSIDVQTYEQYF.

This clone was counted a few times. The genes are TRBV6-6 and TRBJ2-2, with 9 bases that match TRBD2. This CDR3 contains 16 residues. Germline CDR1 reads MNHNY; CDR2 reads SVGAGI (reference sequence). With 6 bases clipped from V and 4 bases from J, the junction kept 9 bases outside the gene matches. CDR3 in amino acids: CASRPSAGGSTGELFF. CDR3 nucleotide sequence: TGTGCCAGCAGACCCTCAGCGGGAGGCAGCACCGGGGAGCTGTTTTTT.

For this clone: An end of the junction does not agree with germline; a read error may underlie this. The chain is built from TRBV6-1 and TRBJ2-1; 8 bases are shared with TRBD2. Germline CDR1 reads MNHNS; CDR2 reads SASEGT. This CDR3 contains 16 residues. In DNA form, the CDR3 reads TGTGCCAGCAGCGAAGGGCGACTAGCGAATTACAATGAGCAGTTCTTC. Protein sequence: CASSEGRLANYNEQFF.

The chain uses TRBV10-2 and TRBJ2-1, with TRBD2 matching 7 bases. V was pared by 2 bases and J by 7 bases, with 2 bases of the junction left unmatched. Per the germline V gene, CDR1 is WSHSY and CDR2 is SAAADI. The CDR3 is 13 amino acids. CDR3 in amino acids: CASSENGRNEQFF. The DNA for the CDR3 is TGCGCCAGCAGTGAGAACGGGAGGAATGAGCAGTTCTTC.

This clone was counted only a few times. The rearrangement uses TRBV7-9 and TRBJ1-1; D uncertain. V gave up 5 bases and J gave up 2 bases, with 3 bases separating them. Germline V gives CDR1 SEHNR, CDR2 FQNEAQ (reference sequence). CDR3 length: 11 residues. CDR3 in amino acids: CASSVNTEAFF. The DNA of the CDR3 is TGTGCCAGCAGCGTAAACACTGAAGCTTTCTTT.

The gene calls are TRBV7-2 and TRBJ1-2; D may be TRBD1 (5 bases). Germline CDR1 is SGHTA and CDR2 is FQGNSA. CDR3 length: 15 amino acids. V was trimmed by 5 bases and J by 2 bases, leaving 15 bases between them. Here the CDR3 reads CASSPFLGGNYGYTF. As DNA, the CDR3 is TGTGCCAGCAGCCCCTTTTTGGGGGGGAACTATGGCTACACCTTC.

The chain links TRBV9 to TRBJ2-6; tentative D call: TRBD1 (6 bases). Deletions cut 4 bases from V and 2 bases from J, with 10 bases between. Per germline, CDR1 SGDLS and CDR2 YYNGEE. CDR3 length: 15 residues. DNA for the CDR3: TGTGCCAGCAGCCCTGGGACAACTGGGGCCAACGTCCTGACTTTC. Its translation: CASSPGTTGANVLTF.

The chain is built from TRBV9 and TRBJ2-3, with 12 bases that match TRBD2. Unmatched junction bases numbered 5, after V lost 4 bases and J lost 5 bases. The CDR3 runs to 15 residues. Germline V lookup: CDR1 SGDLS, CDR2 YYNGEE. CDR3 sequence: CASSRLAGVIDTQYF. The CDR3 coding sequence is TGTGCCAGCAGCAGACTAGCGGGAGTAATAGATACGCAGTATTTT.

The V call is TRBV5-6, the J call TRBJ2-7, with D tentatively TRBD1 (5 bases). The CDR3 is made up of 17 amino acids. V was cut by 0 bases and J by 4 bases, with 20 bases left in between. Germline V gene sequence: CDR1 SGHDT, CDR2 YYEEEE. As DNA, the CDR3 is TGTGCCAGCAGCTTGGCCTCCCAAAGAAAGGGGAATTACGAGCAGTACTTC. Translated: CASSLASQRKGNYEQYF.

V and J are TRBV7-8 and TRBJ2-5, with D hard to call. CDR1 SGHVS and CDR2 FQNEAQ come from the germline V gene. This CDR3 spans 14 amino acids. V lost 3 bases to trimming and J lost 5 bases, with 13 bases between them. Written as DNA, the CDR3 is TGTGCCAGCAGCTTTTCGATGGGCAGGGAGACCCAGTACTTC. It is translated as CASSFSMGRETQYF. The whole variable domain, remainder taken from reference TRBV7-8 and TRBJ2-5, is GAGVSQSPRYKVAKRGQDVALRCDPISGHVSLFWYQQALGQGPEFLTYFQNEAQLDKSGLPSDRFFAERPEGSVSTLKIQRTQQEDSAVYLCASSFSMGRETQYFGPGTRLLVL.

The rearrangement links TRBV27 to TRBJ2-1; TRBD2 aligns across 12 bases. With V trimmed by 1 base and J by 7 bases, 8 bases remained unmatched. This CDR3 spans 17 amino acids. Germline CDR1 is MNHEY and CDR2 is SMNVEV (reference sequence). The CDR3 sequence: CASSLWGASGRGNEQFF. The DNA of the CDR3 is TGTGCCAGCAGTTTATGGGGGGCTAGCGGGAGGGGGAATGAGCAGTTCTTC.

The genes are TRBV5-1 and TRBJ1-1; D call uncertain. The CDR3 length is 15 residues. The germline CDR1 and CDR2 sequences are SGHRS and YFSETQ. The V gene lost 5 bases and the J gene lost 0 bases, with 14 bases spanning the gap. CDR3 in DNA: TGCGCCAGCAGTCGGGATATGGCAGTGAACACTGAAGCTTTCTTT. As protein: CASSRDMAVNTEAFF.

The gene calls are TRBV2 and TRBJ2-7; 9 bases fit TRBD2. The CDR3 runs to 14 residues. The V and J ends lost 0 bases and 10 bases, in that order; junction bases with no gene match: 7. In germline, CDR1 is SNHLY, CDR2 FYNNEI. The CDR3 bases are TGTGCCAGCAGTGAAGCTGGGCTAGCGGGACACCAGTACTTC. Its translation: CASSEAGLAGHQYF.

The chain joins TRBV19 to TRBJ2-7; no clear D. The V end lost 3 bases, the J end lost 1 base, and 13 bases lay between the germline ends. Looked up from germline, CDR1 is LNHDA and CDR2 is SQIVND (reference sequence). The CDR3 consists of 15 residues. The CDR3 sequence: CASSIFLTTSYEQYF. In nucleotides, the CDR3 is TGTGCCAGTAGTATTTTCCTTACAACGTCCTACGAGCAGTACTTC.

The rearrangement joins TRBV24-1 to TRBJ1-3, with D unresolved. The CDR3 has 13 residues. The germline V and J ends were trimmed by 9 bases and 4 bases, with 12 bases remaining between them. CDR1 and CDR2 (germline): KGHDR, SFDVKD. This CDR3 reads CATADGPGNTIYF. In nucleotides, the CDR3 is TGTGCCACCGCAGATGGGCCGGGAAACACCATATATTTT.

This clone was seen only once. The chain is built from TRBV30 and TRBJ1-6; D is unclear. The CDR3 is 15 residues long. V lost 3 bases and J 0 bases, leaving 9 bases between the germline ends. CDR1 and CDR2 (germline): GTSNPN, SVGIG (reference sequence). CDR3 protein: CAWRTESSYNSPLHF. As DNA, the CDR3 is TGTGCCTGGAGAACAGAAAGCTCCTATAATTCACCCCTCCACTTT. The full variable domain, in which reference TRBV30 and TRBJ1-6 provide the parts outside the CDR3, is SQTIHQWPATLVQPVGSPLSLECTVEGTSNPNLYWYRQAAGRGLQLLFYSVGIGQISSEVPQNLSASRPQDRQFILSSKKLLLSDSGFYLCAWRTESSYNSPLHFGNGTRLTVT.

J is TRBJ1-1 and V is TRBV5-5, with a weak D call TRBD1 (6 bases). This CDR3 is built from 14 residues. V was shortened by 7 bases and J by 5 bases, with 18 bases between the two germline ends. In germline, CDR1 is SGHKS, CDR2 YYEKEE (reference sequence). The CDR3 coding sequence is TGTGCCAGCGAGGAAGCAGGGGTTATGACTGAAGCTTTCTTT. It encodes CASEEAGVMTEAFF.

The genes are TRBV19 and TRBJ2-5; 7 positions agree with TRBD2. The CDR3 has 14 residues. Germline V gene lookup returns CDR1 LNHDA and CDR2 SQIVND (reference sequence). Unmatched junction bases numbered 7, after V lost 4 bases and J lost 5 bases. CDR3 amino acids: CASSTGGTTETQYF. The CDR3 DNA follows: TGTGCCAGTAGTACTGGGGGGACTACGGAGACCCAGTACTTC.

Here the CDR3 DNA reads TGCGCCAGCAGTCCGGACAGAATCAGCTCTGGAAACACCATATATTTT. The encoded protein is CASSPDRISSGNTIYF. This rearrangement joins TRBV5-1 to TRBJ1-3, with a weak D call TRBD1 (6 bases). The CDR3 length is 16 residues. The V end lost 5 bases, the J end lost 0 bases, and 15 bases lay between the germline ends. CDR1 and CDR2 from the germline V gene are SGHRS and YFSETQ.

The V call is TRBV4-1, the J call TRBJ2-1; 7 bases agree with TRBD2. CDR1 and CDR2 (germline): MGHRA, YSYEKL. CDR3 size: 14 residues. Trimming removed 1 base from V and 14 bases from J; junction bases left unmatched: 11. CDR3 in DNA: TGCGCCAGCAGCCAAGTCGGACTAGTTGTTGCGAAGTTCTTC. Its translation is CASSQVGLVVAKFF.

The rearrangement links TRBV27 to TRBJ1-5; tentatively, D is TRBD1 (6 bases). CDR3 length: 15 residues. CDR1 is MNHEY, CDR2 SMNVEV, per germline (reference sequence). Deletions cut 5 bases from V and 0 bases from J, with 11 bases between. This chain's CDR3 is CASSPTGFSNQPQHF. CDR3 nucleotides: TGTGCCAGCAGTCCAACAGGGTTTAGCAATCAGCCCCAGCATTTT.

This chain uses TRBV5-1 with TRBJ2-5; perhaps TRBD1 as D (7 bases). The germline CDR1 and CDR2 sequences are SGHRS and YFSETQ. The CDR3 spans 17 residues. The V end lost 4 bases, the J end lost 4 bases, and 23 bases lay between the germline ends. The DNA for the CDR3 is TGCGCCAGCAGCAAAACGACCACAGGGGCCGGGGGAGAGACCCAGTACTTC. Its translation is CASSKTTTGAGGETQYF.